A selection of T cell receptor beta chains follows, all from one sample in a study of T cell responses to AZD1222 COVID-19 vaccine. Data came from immunoSEQ multiplex PCR; TCRdb stores just in-frame clones and leaves some out. The data show 45,000 to 60,000 clones, nearly 90% seen once. Sample: peripheral blood, taken on day 0 of AZD1222 vaccination. Receptor source: an adult in good health. The CDR3 runs from the conserved cysteine through the conserved F or W.

TRBV29-1	TRBJ1-1	CSVGLVPMNTEAFF
TRBV5-1	TRBJ2-1	CASSPTGLAGNEQFF
TRBV7-3	TRBJ2-2	CASSTRGASGELFF
TRBV13	TRBJ1-1	CASSLANTEAFF
TRBV16	TRBJ1-5	CASSQSWGEGRNQPQHF
TRBV19	TRBJ1-6	CATRLGTGGHYNSPLHF
TRBV5-1	TRBJ1-1	CASSLSSVNTEAFF
TRBV28	TRBJ1-4	CATRQAGVKLFF
TRBV6-2/TRBV6-3	TRBJ2-5	CASSPYRGRFQETQYF
TRBV19	TRBJ1-1	CASTRTDRGGTEAFF
TRBV2	TRBJ1-1	CASGGTANTEAFF
TRBV3-1/TRBV3-2	TRBJ2-1	CASSQAGQGVNEQFF
TRBV6-4	TRBJ1-6	CARRETYFLSVSPLHF
TRBV2	TRBJ1-6	CASMGRYNSPLHF
TRBV7-2	TRBJ1-2	CASSLVAEYGYTF
TRBV2	TRBJ2-5	CASSAELAGSGTQYF
TRBV6-1	TRBJ1-2	CASSDGGGGYGYTF